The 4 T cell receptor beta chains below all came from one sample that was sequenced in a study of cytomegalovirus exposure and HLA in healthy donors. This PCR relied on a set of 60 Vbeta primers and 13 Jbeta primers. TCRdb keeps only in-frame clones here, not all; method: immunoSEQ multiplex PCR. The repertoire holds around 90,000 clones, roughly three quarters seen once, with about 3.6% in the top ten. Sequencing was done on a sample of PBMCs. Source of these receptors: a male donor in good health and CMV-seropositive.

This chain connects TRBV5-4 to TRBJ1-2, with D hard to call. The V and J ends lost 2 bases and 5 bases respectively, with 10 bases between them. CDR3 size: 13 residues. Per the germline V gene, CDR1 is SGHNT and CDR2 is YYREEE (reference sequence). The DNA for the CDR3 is TGTGCCAGCAGCTTAGGCCGGCGGTATGGCTACACCTTC. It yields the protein CASSLGRRYGYTF.

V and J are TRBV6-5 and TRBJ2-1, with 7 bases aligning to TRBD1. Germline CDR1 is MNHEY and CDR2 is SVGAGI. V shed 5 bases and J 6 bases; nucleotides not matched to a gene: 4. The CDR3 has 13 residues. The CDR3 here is CASSRGQVNEQFF. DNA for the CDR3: TGTGCCAGCAGTCGAGGACAGGTCAATGAGCAGTTCTTC.

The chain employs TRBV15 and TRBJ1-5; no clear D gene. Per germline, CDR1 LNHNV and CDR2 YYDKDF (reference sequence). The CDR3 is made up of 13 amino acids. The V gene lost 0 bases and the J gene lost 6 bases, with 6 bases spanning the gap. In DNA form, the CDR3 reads TGTGCCACCAGCAGAGATCACGGTCAGCCCCAGCATTTT. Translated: CATSRDHGQPQHF.

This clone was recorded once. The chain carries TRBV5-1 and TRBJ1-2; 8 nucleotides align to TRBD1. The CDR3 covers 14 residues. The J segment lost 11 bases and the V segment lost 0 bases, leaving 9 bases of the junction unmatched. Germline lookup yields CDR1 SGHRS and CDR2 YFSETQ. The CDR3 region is CASSLDRGSFGYTF. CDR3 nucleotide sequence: TGCGCCAGCAGCTTGGACAGGGGGAGTTTTGGGTACACCTTC.